These 12 T cell receptor beta chains share one sample of origin, sequenced in a study of shared clonotypes between healthy human individuals. TCRdb keeps only in-frame clones here, not all; method: immunoSEQ multiplex PCR. This repertoire shows 500,000 to 650,000 clones, roughly four fifths found once; its top ten account for around 12%. The sequencing sample was made of PBMCs. These receptors all stem from a woman between 40 and 55 years old in good health. Some clones in this sample may be carry-over from other donors' samples.

V and J are TRBV27 and TRBJ2-3; 7 nucleotides agree with TRBD2. The trim removed 7 bases at V and 3 bases at J, leaving 19 bases unmatched. This CDR3 has 18 amino acids. Germline-derived CDR1 and CDR2 are MNHEY and SMNVEV (reference sequence). The CDR3 DNA reads TGTGCCAGCACCCCATGGACTAGACTCGACAGACATACAGATACGCAGTATTTT. Amino acids: CASTPWTRLDRHTDTQYF.

As for this clone: This specimen includes other DNA sequences encoding the same CDR3. This chain links TRBV7-6 with TRBJ2-1; 7 bases are a match to TRBD2. There are 13 residues in the CDR3. In germline, CDR1 is SGHVS, CDR2 FNYEAQ. V lost 5 bases, J lost 4 bases, and 2 bases stayed unmatched. CDR3 sequence (DNA): TGTGCCAGCAGCCTGGGACTATACAATGAGCAGTTCTTC. Translating gives CASSLGLYNEQFF.

Details on this clone: The junction shows a germline mismatch at one end, possibly a read error. The chain carries TRBV6-5 and TRBJ2-7; TRBD2 is a possible D gene (6 bases). Per the germline V gene, CDR1 is MNHEY and CDR2 is SVGAGI. This CDR3 region has 15 residues. The CDR3 is CASSNSHYGSYEQYF. The CDR3 DNA follows: TGTGCCAGCAGTAACTCCCATTACGGGAGCTACGAGCAGTACTTC.

The chain joins TRBV7-2 to TRBJ2-1, with a weak D call TRBD2 (7 bases). CDR1 SGHTA and CDR2 FQGNSA come from the germline V gene. The ends were cut back, 1 base at V and 4 bases at J, with 17 bases in the middle. This CDR3 is built from 17 residues. CDR3 nucleotides: TGTGCCAGCAGCTTAGGGCGGGGGATACAGGGATACAATGAGCAGTTCTTC. Encoded protein: CASSLGRGIQGYNEQFF.

V is TRBV7-8 and J is TRBJ1-2; a possible D gene is TRBD1 (5 bases). The V and J ends lost 5 bases and 4 bases respectively, with 8 bases between them. This CDR3 region has 12 residues. Germline V gene sequence: CDR1 SGHVS, CDR2 FQNEAQ. As DNA, the CDR3 is TGTGCCAGCAGCCCGGGACTCTATGGCTACACCTTC. Translation: CASSPGLYGYTF.

Many counts were recorded for this clone. In the same sample, other DNA sequences code for this CDR3. The chain recombines TRBV5-6 with TRBJ2-5, with D perhaps matching TRBD2 (5 bases). V shed 6 bases and J shed 3 bases, with 12 bases lying between them. Looked up from germline, CDR1 is SGHDT and CDR2 is YYEEEE. This CDR3 comprises 13 residues. The chain's CDR3 is CASTAGVKETQYF. As DNA, the CDR3 is TGTGCCAGCACCGCGGGTGTAAAAGAGACCCAGTACTTC.

Many counts were recorded for this clone. Additional DNA sequences in this sample encode the identical CDR3. DNA for the CDR3: TGTGCCAGCAGTGGTCCGGGACGGACGAACACTGAAGCTTTCTTT. Its translation is CASSGPGRTNTEAFF. The V call is TRBV25-1, the J call TRBJ1-1; tentative D call: TRBD1 (5 bases). Germline V lookup: CDR1 MGHDK, CDR2 SYGVNS. There are 15 residues in the CDR3. Trimming cost V 4 bases and J 1 base, with 13 bases left between them.

The genes are TRBV13 and TRBJ2-7; possibly TRBD2 for D (5 bases). Germline values: CDR1 PRHDT, CDR2 FYEKMQ (reference sequence). Between the trimmed V and J ends, which lost 5 bases and 3 bases, there was a span of 14 bases. The CDR3 loop spans 14 amino acids. Written as DNA, the CDR3 is TGTGCCAGCAGCCCCGGCCCCGGGGACTACGAGCAGTACTTC. This sequence encodes CASSPGPGDYEQYF.

This chain joins TRBV28 and TRBJ2-1; 10 nucleotides align to TRBD2. The CDR3 length is 19 residues. CDR1 is MDHEN, CDR2 SYDVKM, per germline. V shed 1 base and J 10 bases; nucleotides not matched to a gene: 19. The CDR3 DNA reads TGTGCCAGCAGTTTATTTTCCCCCCTAGCGGGGGAACCCTCCGTGGAGCAGTTCTTC. It is translated as CASSLFSPLAGEPSVEQFF.

The chain recombines TRBV7-9 with TRBJ2-1; 8 positions match TRBD1. With V trimmed by 4 bases and J by 8 bases, 7 bases remained unmatched. Germline V gene data show CDR1 as SEHNR and CDR2 as FQNEAQ (reference sequence). This CDR3 is built from 14 residues. Here the CDR3 DNA reads TGTGCCAGCAGCTCCCCCAGGGGGCCCTATGAGCAGTTCTTC. It yields the protein CASSSPRGPYEQFF.

This clone was picked up many times. The chain employs TRBV27 and TRBJ2-7; 12 bases line up with TRBD1. Germline V gives CDR1 MNHEY, CDR2 SMNVEV (reference sequence). The junction had 10 bases not matched to a gene; V was cut back by 6 bases and J by 1 base. The CDR3 covers 17 residues. The CDR3 coding sequence is TGTGCCAGCAGGGGACAGGGGGCGAGGGGCAGGTCCTACGAGCAGTACTTC. Amino acid sequence: CASRGQGARGRSYEQYF.

This clone was seen just once. This may be a read error: a much more frequent sequence differs by one nucleotide. The gene calls are TRBV30 and TRBJ2-2; D call uncertain. V lost 0 bases to trimming and J lost 9 bases, with 5 bases between them. In germline, CDR1 is GTSNPN, CDR2 SVGIG (reference sequence). This CDR3 region has 11 residues. CDR3 sequence (DNA): TGTGCCTGGAGTGTACGGAGGGAGCTGTTTTTT. Residues: CAWSVRRELFF.